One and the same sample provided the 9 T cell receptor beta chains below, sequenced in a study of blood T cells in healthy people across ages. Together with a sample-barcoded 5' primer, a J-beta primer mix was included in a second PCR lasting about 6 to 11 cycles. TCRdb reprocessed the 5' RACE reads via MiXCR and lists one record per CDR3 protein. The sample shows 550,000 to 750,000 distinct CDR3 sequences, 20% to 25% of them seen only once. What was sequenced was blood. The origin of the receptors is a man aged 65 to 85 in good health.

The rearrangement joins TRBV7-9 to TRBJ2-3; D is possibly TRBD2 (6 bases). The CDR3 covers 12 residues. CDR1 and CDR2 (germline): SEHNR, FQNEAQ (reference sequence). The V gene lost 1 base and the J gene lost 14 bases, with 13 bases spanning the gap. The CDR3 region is CASSLEASAGYF. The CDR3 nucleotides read TGTGCCAGCAGCTTAGAGGCGTCAGCGGGGTATTTT. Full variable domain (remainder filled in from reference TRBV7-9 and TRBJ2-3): DTGVSQNPRHKITKRGQNVTFRCDPISEHNRLYWYRQTLGQGPEFLTYFQNEAQLEKSRLLSDRFSAERPKGSFSTLEIQRTEQGDSAMYLCASSLEASAGYFGPGTRLTVL.

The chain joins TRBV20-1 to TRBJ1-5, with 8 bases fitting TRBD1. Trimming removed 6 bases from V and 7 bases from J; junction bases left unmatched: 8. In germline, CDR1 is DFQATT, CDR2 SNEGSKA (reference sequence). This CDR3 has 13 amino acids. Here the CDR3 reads CSALTGGSQPQHF. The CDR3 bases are TGCAGTGCCTTAACAGGGGGAAGCCAGCCCCAGCATTTT.

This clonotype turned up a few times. In DNA form, the CDR3 reads TGTGCCAGCACGACCGGGACGGGGATCTCTGGAAACACCATATATTTT. Translated, it gives CASTTGTGISGNTIYF. The chain couples TRBV28 to TRBJ1-3; D perhaps matches TRBD1 (5 bases). Germline V gene lookup returns CDR1 MDHEN and CDR2 SYDVKM. This CDR3 has 16 residues. The V end was cut by 7 bases, the J end by 0 bases, with 16 bases between.

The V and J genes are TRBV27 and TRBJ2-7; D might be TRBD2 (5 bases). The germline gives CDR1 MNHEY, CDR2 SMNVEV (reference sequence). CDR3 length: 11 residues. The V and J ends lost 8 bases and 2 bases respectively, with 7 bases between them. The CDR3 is CASGAAYEQYF. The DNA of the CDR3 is TGTGCCAGCGGAGCGGCCTACGAGCAGTACTTC.

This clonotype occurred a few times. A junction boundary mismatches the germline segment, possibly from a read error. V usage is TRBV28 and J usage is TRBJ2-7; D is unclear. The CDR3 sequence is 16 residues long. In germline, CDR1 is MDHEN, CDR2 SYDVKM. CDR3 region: CACSPLPPKSSYEQYF. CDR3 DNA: TGTGCCTGCAGTCCCCTCCCACCAAAGAGCTCCTACGAGCAGTACTTC. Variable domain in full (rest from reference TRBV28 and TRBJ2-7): DVKVTQSSRYLVKRTGEKVFLECVQDMDHENMFWYRQDPGLGLRLIYFSYDVKMKEKGDIPEGYSVSREKKERFSLILESASTNQTSMYLCACSPLPPKSSYEQYFGPGTRLTVT.

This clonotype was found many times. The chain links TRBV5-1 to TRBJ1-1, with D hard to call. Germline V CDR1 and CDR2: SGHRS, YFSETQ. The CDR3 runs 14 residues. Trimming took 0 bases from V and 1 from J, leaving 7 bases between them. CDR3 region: CASSLESGNTEAFF. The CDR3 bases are TGCGCCAGCAGCTTGGAGTCAGGGAACACTGAAGCTTTCTTT.

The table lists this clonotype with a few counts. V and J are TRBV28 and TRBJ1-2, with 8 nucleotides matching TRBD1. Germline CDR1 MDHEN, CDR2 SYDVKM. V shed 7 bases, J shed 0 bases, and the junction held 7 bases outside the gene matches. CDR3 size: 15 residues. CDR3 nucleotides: TGTGCCAGCAACTTACAGGGGGGGTCTAACTATGGCTACACCTTC. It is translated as CASNLQGGSNYGYTF.

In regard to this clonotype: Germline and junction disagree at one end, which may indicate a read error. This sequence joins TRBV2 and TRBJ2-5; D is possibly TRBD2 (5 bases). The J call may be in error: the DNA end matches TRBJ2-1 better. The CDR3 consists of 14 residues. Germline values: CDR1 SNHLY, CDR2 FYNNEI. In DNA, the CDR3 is TGTGTCAGCAGTGACGGCGGGCCCTACAATGAGCAGTTCTTC. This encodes CVSSDGGPYNEQFF.

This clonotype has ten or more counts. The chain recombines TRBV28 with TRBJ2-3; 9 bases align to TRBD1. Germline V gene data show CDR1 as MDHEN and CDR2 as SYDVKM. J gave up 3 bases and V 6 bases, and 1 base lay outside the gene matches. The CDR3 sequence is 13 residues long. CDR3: CASRTGGTDTQYF. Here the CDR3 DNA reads TGTGCCAGCAGGACAGGGGGTACAGATACGCAGTATTTT.